The T cell receptor (beta chain) under discussion was sequenced for a study of T cells in localized non-small cell lung cancer (TCRdb year 2020). Study-level background: Comparing tumors with uninvolved tumor-adjacent lungs, the study looked at the T cell repertoires of about 240 patients with early-stage NSCLC. NSCLC patients had a mean age of approximately 66 years, and 129 were male and some 98 female. The cohort consisted of roughly 240 treatment-naive NSCLC patients whose localized lung tumors had been resected. Points the paper makes about the study in general: Because multi-region tumor sequencing was not performed, intratumor heterogeneity could not be ruled out. Uninvolved tumor-adjacent lung showed the highest T cell clonality, higher than tumor, which suggests more focused antigenic responses in the uninvolved tumor-adjacent lung. A median of roughly 60 of the top 100 tumor clones were detected in paired uninvolved adjacent lung, and 28 of these tumor clones were also found among the top 100 clones of the paired uninvolved adjacent lung. Longer overall survival was associated with higher T cell density in blood, whereas shorter survival was associated with higher clonality in adjacent lung. Because the study design was exploratory, TCR variables were selected using unadjusted p-values without false-discovery rate correction.

The CDR3 numbers 12 residues from cysteine through phenylalanine. Of the read, only the CDR3 DNA is kept; its 36 bases are in frame from base 1. Via the germline V gene (reference sequence), CDR1 is LNHDA and CDR2 SQIVND. V loses 10 bases, J loses 3 bases, and the germline ends lie 12 bases apart. At diagnosis, tumor, uninvolved tumor-adjacent lung and peripheral blood were collected and then preserved as a mix of FFPE and fresh-frozen material. To note about this clone: It has no known antigen specificity. Base qualities are missing; no much larger clone stands one base away.

The immunoSEQ Assay was used to sequence TCR beta CDR3 regions from DNA. In the source study's methods: T cell density was computed as TCR beta template counts normalized to usable DNA estimated by amplifying housekeeping genes. Richness was estimated with the preseqR package, extrapolating to 400,000 templates for PBMC samples and 120,000 templates for tissue samples. Clonality was calculated as one minus Pielou's evenness. Differential abundance testing on productive amino-acid clonotypes, with a minimum total count of 5 and an alpha of 0.1, was used to identify tissue-enriched TCRs. Repertoire overlap between compartments was quantified with the Jaccard Index and Morisita Overlap Index. TCR beta CDR3s were clustered by GLIPH together with public tetramer-defined viral CDR3s, and at least three viral sequences plus V-gene enrichment were required for viral motifs. TCRdb obtained this table from immuneACCESS and retained in-frame rearrangements with V and J assigned. These tables miss some clones; where compared with another copy, unresolved V genes account for less than half of the shortfall, and the remainder is unexplained. V and J calls plus clone size are reproduced from that table; the DNA served to infer D and trimming. This sample comprises 1,700 or so clones, 32% of them detected only once. The ten most abundant clones make up more than 10% of the sample.

The chain joins TRBV19 to TRBJ1-2, with a tentative D gene TRBD1 over 5 matching bases. This clonotype was obtained from a female donor of 60 years or more with stage I squamous cell lung carcinoma. The sample in question was lung tumor tissue, obtained before any cancer treatment. The encoded CDR3 is CATAGTYYGYTF. The DNA sequence is as follows: TGTGCCACCGCCGGGACCTACTATGGCTACACCTTC.